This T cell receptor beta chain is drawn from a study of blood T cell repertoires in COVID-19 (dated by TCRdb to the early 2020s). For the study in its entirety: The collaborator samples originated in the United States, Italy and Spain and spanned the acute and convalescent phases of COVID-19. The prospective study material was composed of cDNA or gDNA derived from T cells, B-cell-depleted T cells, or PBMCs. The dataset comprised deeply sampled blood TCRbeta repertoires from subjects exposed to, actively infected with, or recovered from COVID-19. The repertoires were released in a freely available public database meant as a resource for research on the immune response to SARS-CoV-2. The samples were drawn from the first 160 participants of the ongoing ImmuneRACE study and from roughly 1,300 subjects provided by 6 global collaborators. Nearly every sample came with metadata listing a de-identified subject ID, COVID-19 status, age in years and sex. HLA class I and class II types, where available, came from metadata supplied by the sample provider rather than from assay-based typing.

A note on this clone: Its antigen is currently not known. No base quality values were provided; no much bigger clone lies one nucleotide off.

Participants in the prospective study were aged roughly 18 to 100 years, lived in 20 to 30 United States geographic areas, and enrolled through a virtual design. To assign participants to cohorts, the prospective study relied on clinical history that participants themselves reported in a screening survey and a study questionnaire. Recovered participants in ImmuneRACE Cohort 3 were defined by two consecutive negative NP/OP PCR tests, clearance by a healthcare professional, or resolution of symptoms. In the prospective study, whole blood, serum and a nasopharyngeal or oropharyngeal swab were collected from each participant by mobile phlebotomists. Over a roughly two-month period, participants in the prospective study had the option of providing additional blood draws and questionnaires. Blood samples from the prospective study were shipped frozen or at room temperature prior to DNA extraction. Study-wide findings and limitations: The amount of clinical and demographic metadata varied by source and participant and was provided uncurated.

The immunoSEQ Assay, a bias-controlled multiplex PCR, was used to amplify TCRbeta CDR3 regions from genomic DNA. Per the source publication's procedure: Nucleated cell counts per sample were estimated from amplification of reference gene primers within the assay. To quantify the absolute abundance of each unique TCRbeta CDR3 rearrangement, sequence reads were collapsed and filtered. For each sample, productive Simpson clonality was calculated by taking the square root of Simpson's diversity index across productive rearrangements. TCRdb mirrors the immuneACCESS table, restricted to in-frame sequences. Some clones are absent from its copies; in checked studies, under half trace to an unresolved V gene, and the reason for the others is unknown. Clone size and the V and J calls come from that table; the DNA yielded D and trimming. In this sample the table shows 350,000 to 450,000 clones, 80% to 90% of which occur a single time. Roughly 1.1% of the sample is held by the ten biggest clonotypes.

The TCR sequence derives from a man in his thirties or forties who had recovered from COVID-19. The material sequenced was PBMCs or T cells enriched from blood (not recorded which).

The DNA sequence follows: TGTGCCAGCAGTTATGACACCTACACAGATACGCAGTATTTT. Its coded protein is CASSYDTYTDTQYF. The rearrangement joined TRBV6-5 to TRBJ2-3; the D segment cannot be called with confidence. V is pared back by 3 bases and J by 2 bases, with 9 bases lying between the germline termini. Including cysteine and phenylalanine, the CDR3 has 14 amino acids. Kept here is only the CDR3 DNA, which spans 42 bases and is read in frame from base 1. For CDR1 and CDR2, the germline V gene lists MNHEY and SVGAGI.